The 27 T cell receptor beta chains reported below all come from one sample, sequenced in a study of cytomegalovirus exposure and HLA in healthy donors. Some clones are missing from TCRdb's copy, which holds only in-frame ones; the method was immunoSEQ multiplex PCR. The sample lists fewer than 400,000 clones; more than 80% were seen once. Input material: PBMCs. All receptors come from a woman aged 18-29 years in good health and CMV-seronegative.

The J gene is TRBJ1-1, the V gene TRBV27; D perhaps matches TRBD1 (5 bases). Germline V CDR1 and CDR2: MNHEY, SMNVEV (reference sequence). The CDR3 consists of 14 residues. Between the trimmed V and J ends, which lost 5 bases and 4 bases, there was a span of 14 bases. The CDR3 loop reads CASSGGGRGTEAFF. CDR3 sequence (DNA): TGTGCCAGCAGTGGGGGGGGACGGGGCACTGAAGCTTTCTTT.

This sequence joins TRBV27 and TRBJ1-5; 8 bases are a match to TRBD1. V was clipped by 6 bases and J by 4 bases; unmatched bases: 14. In germline, CDR1 is MNHEY, CDR2 SMNVEV (reference sequence). CDR3 length: 17 amino acids. The CDR3 DNA sequence: TGTGCCAGCAGCTCACTGACAGGGGCCACTGGTAATCAGCCCCAGCATTTT. Translation: CASSSLTGATGNQPQHF.

This clone appeared once. The gene calls are TRBV7-9 and TRBJ2-1; 9 nucleotides match TRBD1. The CDR3 length is 15 residues. The V segment lost 9 bases and the J segment 8 bases; nucleotides outside the gene matches: 14. The germline CDR1 and CDR2 sequences are SEHNR and FQNEAQ (reference sequence). The CDR3 reads CASRRTGTGKDEQFF. DNA of the CDR3: TGTGCCAGTCGACGAACCGGGACAGGGAAGGATGAGCAGTTCTTC.

This clone was seen once. J is TRBJ2-1 and V is TRBV6-1; 8 positions match TRBD2. CDR3 length equals 12 residues. CDR1 MNHNS and CDR2 SASEGT come from the germline V gene. V was clipped by 4 bases and J by 10 bases; unmatched bases: 3. The CDR3 reads CASSVKREEQFF. Written as DNA, the CDR3 is TGTGCCAGCAGTGTTAAGCGGGAGGAGCAGTTCTTC.

This chain links TRBV15 with TRBJ2-3, with 7 positions matching TRBD2. Germline V gene sequence: CDR1 LNHNV, CDR2 YYDKDF (reference sequence). This CDR3 has 14 amino acids. V was clipped by 5 bases and J by 6 bases; unmatched bases: 8. CDR3 protein: CATSVREEKDTQYF. In DNA form, the CDR3 reads TGTGCCACCAGCGTTCGGGAGGAGAAGGATACGCAGTATTTT.

The chain is built from TRBV27 and TRBJ1-1; D unclear. The CDR3 runs to 15 residues. Germline-derived CDR1 and CDR2 are MNHEY and SMNVEV (reference sequence). Trimming cost V 4 bases and J 0 bases, with 12 bases left between them. CDR3 residues: CASSSQTGLNTEAFF. In DNA form, the CDR3 reads TGTGCCAGCAGTTCTCAGACGGGATTGAACACTGAAGCTTTCTTT.

The gene calls are TRBV6-5 and TRBJ2-3, with D perhaps TRBD2 (6 bases). CDR1 and CDR2 from the germline V gene are MNHEY and SVGAGI. Trimming cost V 5 bases and J 6 bases, with 12 bases left between them. The CDR3 has 13 amino acids. The DNA of the CDR3 is TGTGCCAGCAGTGCCGTAGCGGTTGATACGCAGTATTTT. Encoded protein: CASSAVAVDTQYF.

V gene TRBV7-2 combines with J gene TRBJ2-1; 12 nucleotides align to TRBD2. Losses at the gene ends were 5 bases for V and 14 bases for J; bases not matched to a gene: 10. The V gene's germline CDR1 is SGHTA and CDR2 FQGNSA. This CDR3 comprises 14 residues. This chain's CDR3 is CASSQISSGRAEFF. The CDR3 coding sequence is TGTGCCAGCAGCCAAATTTCTAGCGGGAGGGCCGAGTTCTTC.

This clone was detected only once. This chain uses TRBV27 with TRBJ1-5; D is undetermined. V was trimmed by 5 bases and J by 1 base, leaving 9 bases between them. CDR3 size: 14 residues. Germline V gives CDR1 MNHEY, CDR2 SMNVEV (reference sequence). CDR3 DNA: TGTGCCAGCAGTCCGCAGTGGAGCAATCAGCCCCAGCATTTT. It is translated as CASSPQWSNQPQHF.

The V call is TRBV7-2, the J call TRBJ2-7; TRBD2 matches at 8 bases. Germline V gives CDR1 SGHTA, CDR2 FQGNSA. This CDR3 is built from 15 residues. V was clipped by 0 bases and J by 2 bases; unmatched bases: 3. This CDR3 is CASSLAGGGTYEQYF. The CDR3 nucleotides are TGTGCCAGCAGCTTAGCAGGCGGGGGGACCTACGAGCAGTACTTC.

The chain combines TRBV5-6 with TRBJ1-2; the D is unclear. V was clipped by 5 bases and J by 4 bases, with 15 bases between them. The V gene's germline CDR1 is SGHDT and CDR2 YYEEEE. This CDR3 has 14 amino acids. This chain's CDR3 is CASRREGATYGYTF. The CDR3 coding sequence is TGTGCCAGCAGGAGAGAGGGAGCGACCTATGGCTACACCTTC.

V is TRBV4-3 and J is TRBJ2-7, with D perhaps matching TRBD1 (7 bases). Trimming left V 0 bases short and J 2 bases short, with 17 bases between. Per germline, CDR1 LGHNA and CDR2 YSLEER. CDR3 size: 17 residues. The CDR3 DNA reads TGCGCCAGCAGCCAAGATTCCTCAGGGGGGAGGCCCTACGAGCAGTACTTC. Translating it yields CASSQDSSGGRPYEQYF.

The chain employs TRBV7-6 and TRBJ2-1; 8 nucleotides align to TRBD1. The CDR3 is 15 residues long. Losses at the gene ends were 5 bases for V and 2 bases for J; bases not matched to a gene: 5. Germline CDR1 reads SGHVS; CDR2 reads FNYEAQ. In nucleotides, the CDR3 is TGTGCCAGCAGCGCAGGACAGGGCCCCTACAATGAGCAGTTCTTC. Its translation is CASSAGQGPYNEQFF.

The chain has TRBV5-1 and TRBJ2-5; 14 nucleotides align to TRBD2. CDR1 SGHRS and CDR2 YFSETQ come from the germline V gene. The J segment lost 5 bases and the V segment lost 4 bases, leaving 7 bases of the junction unmatched. CDR3 length equals 16 residues. The CDR3 region is CASSPGLAGGGETQYF. In nucleotides, the CDR3 is TGCGCCAGCAGCCCCGGACTAGCGGGAGGTGGTGAGACCCAGTACTTC.

This clone was seen a single time. V gene TRBV5-6 combines with J gene TRBJ2-5, with TRBD2 as a possible D gene (5 bases). The germline V gene encodes CDR1 SGHDT and CDR2 YYEEEE. The CDR3 runs 17 residues. The germline V and J ends were trimmed by 3 bases and 1 base, with 19 bases remaining between them. In DNA, the CDR3 is TGTGCCAGCAGCTGGGGTGAAGGGCCGAGGGCCCAAGAGACCCAGTACTTC. Translated: CASSWGEGPRAQETQYF.

The rearrangement joins TRBV9 to TRBJ2-3; 12 bases are a match to TRBD2. V shed 4 bases and J 3 bases; nucleotides not matched to a gene: 6. The CDR3 is 16 residues long. CDR1 and CDR2 (germline): SGDLS, YYNGEE. CDR3 nucleotide sequence: TGTGCCAGCAGCCCCCTAGCGGGAGGGCCGACAGATACGCAGTATTTT. Translation gives CASSPLAGGPTDTQYF.

The V and J genes are TRBV27 and TRBJ1-1, with a tentative D call TRBD1 (6 bases). CDR1 is MNHEY, CDR2 SMNVEV, per germline (reference sequence). CDR3 length: 14 amino acids. V lost 4 bases, J lost 5 bases, and 14 bases lay in between. The CDR3 nucleotides read TGTGCCAGCAGTTCCCACAGGGTACTGACTGAAGCTTTCTTT. Translating gives CASSSHRVLTEAFF.

The chain joins TRBV9 to TRBJ2-1; 10 bases agree with TRBD2. With V trimmed by 0 bases and J by 10 bases, 10 bases remained unmatched. The CDR3 is 16 residues long. Germline V gene data show CDR1 as SGDLS and CDR2 as YYNGEE. Here the CDR3 DNA reads TGTGCCAGCAGCGTAGGCCCCCCTAGCGGGAGTGAGGAGCAGTTCTTC. Its translation: CASSVGPPSGSEEQFF.

V and J are TRBV28 and TRBJ1-1; D is unresolved. Trimming took 7 bases from V and 3 from J, leaving 12 bases between them. CDR3 size: 13 residues. Germline CDR1 and CDR2: MDHEN and SYDVKM. The CDR3 here is CASTEAVYTEAFF. CDR3 DNA sequence: TGTGCCAGCACCGAGGCAGTGTACACTGAAGCTTTCTTT.

This sequence joins TRBV5-1 and TRBJ2-7; 7 bases agree with TRBD1. The V gene end was trimmed by 0 bases and the J gene end by 13 bases; junction bases not matched to a gene: 7. The length of the CDR3 is 12 residues. Germline CDR1 reads SGHRS; CDR2 reads YFSETQ. CDR3 amino acids: CASSLATGERYF. CDR3 bases: TGCGCCAGCAGCTTGGCAACAGGGGAGCGATACTTC.

The sample holds one count of this clone. The chain carries TRBV28 and TRBJ2-3, with D tentatively TRBD2 (6 bases). The germline V and J ends were trimmed by 5 bases and 1 base, with 13 bases remaining between them. The germline V gene encodes CDR1 MDHEN and CDR2 SYDVKM. The CDR3 is 15 amino acids. The CDR3 loop reads CASSIKRAGTDTQYF. In nucleotides, the CDR3 is TGTGCCAGCAGTATAAAGCGGGCCGGCACAGATACGCAGTATTTT.

This clone was observed once. The chain links TRBV13 to TRBJ2-2; no definite D call. This CDR3 has 12 amino acids. Per the germline V gene, CDR1 is PRHDT and CDR2 is FYEKMQ (reference sequence). V was clipped by 5 bases and J by 1 base, with 2 bases between them. CDR3 amino acids: CASSQNTGELFF. The CDR3 coding sequence is TGTGCCAGCAGCCAGAACACCGGGGAGCTGTTTTTT. Complete variable domain (other parts from reference TRBV13 and TRBJ2-2): AAGVIQSPRHLIKEKRETATLKCYPIPRHDTVYWYQQGPGQDPQFLISFYEKMQSDKGSIPDRFSAQQFSDYHSELNMSSLELGDSALYFCASSQNTGELFFGEGSRLTVL.

The rearrangement uses TRBV7-6 and TRBJ2-3; D call uncertain. The CDR3 runs to 15 residues. Trimming removed 5 bases at V and 2 bases at J, with 14 bases between. CDR1 SGHVS and CDR2 FNYEAQ come from the germline V gene. The chain's CDR3 is CASSPSAVVTDTQYF. Here the CDR3 DNA reads TGTGCCAGCAGCCCCTCCGCGGTGGTCACAGATACGCAGTATTTT.

V usage is TRBV7-3 and J usage is TRBJ2-7; 10 bases are a match to TRBD2. Losses at the gene ends were 2 bases for V and 5 bases for J; bases not matched to a gene: 6. Germline V gene data show CDR1 as SGHTA and CDR2 as FQGTGA. The CDR3 has 15 amino acids. CDR3 sequence: CASSLEREGIHEQYF. The CDR3, as DNA: TGTGCCAGCAGCTTAGAGCGGGAGGGTATCCACGAGCAGTACTTC.

This chain joins TRBV5-1 and TRBJ2-5; 7 nucleotides align to TRBD2. The germline V gene has CDR1 SGHRS and CDR2 YFSETQ. V was pared by 2 bases and J by 2 bases, with 3 bases of the junction left unmatched. This CDR3 spans 14 amino acids. CDR3 region: CASSFQAGQETQYF. The CDR3 DNA is TGCGCCAGCAGCTTTCAAGCGGGACAAGAGACCCAGTACTTC.

This clone has just a few counts. The rearrangement joins TRBV18 to TRBJ2-5, with D possibly TRBD2 on 5 matching bases. Deletions cut 0 bases from V and 3 bases from J, with 8 bases between. CDR3 length equals 14 residues. CDR1 and CDR2 from the germline V gene are KGHSH and LQKENI. This chain's CDR3 is CASSPPVGEETQYF. In DNA, the CDR3 is TGTGCCAGCTCACCACCGGTCGGGGAAGAGACCCAGTACTTC.

V and J are TRBV25-1 and TRBJ2-1; TRBD2 is a possible D gene (6 bases). CDR3 size: 18 residues. CDR1 MGHDK and CDR2 SYGVNS come from the germline V gene. V lost 5 bases and J lost 6, with 26 bases in between. The CDR3 protein is CASSQSGAGRVQSNEQFF. The CDR3 DNA reads as TGTGCCAGCAGTCAATCTGGAGCGGGCCGAGTCCAATCCAATGAGCAGTTCTTC.